Below, 30 T cell receptor beta chains from the same sample are listed, as sequenced in a study of Graves' ophthalmopathy and Graves' hyperthyroidism. Amplified TCR beta CDR3 regions were obtained using RNA transcripts as template. The first-round RT-PCR employed HTBI primers together with the Qiagen OneStep RT-PCR kit. A multiplex PCR was then performed as the second round. Each CDR3 protein gets one entry after TCRdb re-called the multiplex PCR reads with MiXCR. The sample lists about 1.2 million distinct CDR3 sequences; 35% to 40% were seen once. Sequencing was carried out using peripheral blood or thyroid tissue (not recorded which). These receptors were obtained from an adult man with Graves' hyperthyroidism.

Details on this clonotype: A much larger clone differs from this one at a single base, so this may be a read error. The V gene is TRBV10-3, the J gene TRBJ2-7; TRBD2 is a possible D gene (6 bases). The length of the CDR3 is 14 residues. Germline V gene lookup returns CDR1 ENHRY and CDR2 SYGVKD. The CDR3 loop is CSATGLRSSYGQYF. In DNA form, the CDR3 reads TGCAGTGCAACGGGACTTAGAAGCTCCTACGGGCAGTACTTC.

This chain connects TRBV7-8 to TRBJ2-3, with D possibly being TRBD2 (5 bases). V lost 8 bases to trimming and J lost 1 base, with 22 bases between them. The CDR3 is 17 amino acids. From germline, CDR1 is SGHVS and CDR2 FQNEAQ. The CDR3 region is CASRVEGIGVGTDTQYF. DNA for the CDR3: TGTGCCAGCCGCGTAGAGGGTATTGGCGTAGGCACAGATACGCAGTATTTT.

This clonotype was seen just once. The J gene is TRBJ1-6, the V gene TRBV9; possibly TRBD1 for D (5 bases). There are 18 residues in the CDR3. Trimming took 3 bases from V and 2 from J, leaving 18 bases between them. Germline assignment: CDR1 SGDLS and CDR2 YYNGEE. CDR3 in DNA: TGTGCCAGCAGCGCACGGGCGGGACCCTGGACCTATAATTCACCCCTCCACTTT. It specifies CASSARAGPWTYNSPLHF.

The chain combines TRBV5-1 with TRBJ2-2; 9 bases are shared with TRBD1. CDR1 SGHRS and CDR2 YFSETQ come from the germline V gene. V dropped 4 bases and J dropped 7; count of bases not matched to a gene: 17. CDR3 length equals 18 residues. The chain's CDR3 is CASSPKKAGTGSHGELFF. The CDR3 bases are TGCGCCAGCAGCCCCAAGAAGGCCGGGACAGGGTCACACGGGGAGCTGTTTTTT.

This clonotype has at least ten counts. This chain joins TRBV7-9 and TRBJ1-2; no reliable D call. The ends were cut back, 5 bases at V and 8 bases at J, with 15 bases in the middle. Germline V gene sequence: CDR1 SEHNR, CDR2 FQNEAQ (reference sequence). The CDR3 runs to 13 residues. As DNA, the CDR3 is TGTGCCAGCAGCCCCGGGCAACTTAAGGGCTACACCTTC. Translating gives CASSPGQLKGYTF.

This clonotype was observed many times. The chain links TRBV5-6 to TRBJ2-7; D unresolved. The CDR3 has 13 residues. CDR1 and CDR2 from the germline V gene are SGHDT and YYEEEE. Trimming took 8 bases from V and 1 from J, leaving 13 bases between them. The CDR3 reads CASSFVGSYEQYF. The CDR3 coding sequence is TGTGCCAGTAGTTTTGTGGGGTCCTACGAGCAGTACTTC.

Notes on this clonotype: Compared with germline, one end of the junction differs, possibly owing to a read error. V is TRBV4-3 and J is TRBJ2-7, with 14 bases aligning to TRBD2. The CDR3 runs to 16 residues. CDR1 LGHNA and CDR2 YSLEER come from the germline V gene. The DNA of the CDR3 is TGCGCCAGCGGCCATGAAGGGACTAGCGGGAGATACGAGCAGTACTTC. Protein product: CASGHEGTSGRYEQYF.

This clonotype was detected ten times or more. V is TRBV10-3 and J is TRBJ1-1; a weak D match, TRBD1 (6 bases). V was shortened by 6 bases and J by 9 bases, with 11 bases between the two germline ends. Germline V gives CDR1 ENHRY, CDR2 SYGVKD. The CDR3 length is 11 residues. In nucleotides, the CDR3 is TGTGCCATCAGAATTCAGGGGAAAGCTTTCTTT. This translates into CAIRIQGKAFF.

The sample holds many counts of this clonotype. The V gene is TRBV7-9, the J gene TRBJ1-2; D uncertain. Germline V CDR1 and CDR2: SEHNR, FQNEAQ (reference sequence). The CDR3 sequence is 13 residues long. Deletions cut 3 bases from V and 4 bases from J, with 9 bases between. CDR3 loop: CASSLAGGYGYTF. CDR3 bases: TGTGCCAGCAGCTTGGCGGGCGGCTATGGCTACACCTTC. Variable domain in full (rest from reference TRBV7-9 and TRBJ1-2): DTGVSQNPRHKITKRGQNVTFRCDPISEHNRLYWYRQTLGQGPEFLTYFQNEAQLEKSRLLSDRFSAERPKGSFSTLEIQRTEQGDSAMYLCASSLAGGYGYTFGSGTRLTVV.

V and J are TRBV25-1 and TRBJ2-6, with D perhaps matching TRBD1 (6 bases). CDR1 MGHDK and CDR2 SYGVNS come from the germline V gene. The V gene lost 2 bases and the J gene lost 0 bases, with 17 bases spanning the gap. This CDR3 spans 19 amino acids. The CDR3 DNA is TGTGCCAGCAGTGAACCAACTCCACGAGGGGGCTCTGGGGCCAACGTCCTGACTTTC. Protein sequence: CASSEPTPRGGSGANVLTF.

Only a few counts were recorded for this clonotype. The V gene is TRBV4-2, the J gene TRBJ1-4; tentative D call: TRBD1 (5 bases). V lost 2 bases and J lost 7, with 11 bases in between. The CDR3 is 14 residues long. Germline V gene sequence: CDR1 LGHNA, CDR2 YNFKEQ. The CDR3 DNA is TGTGCCAGCAGCCAATACGGGACCGGTGAAAAACTGTTTTTT. Protein: CASSQYGTGEKLFF.

This clonotype was observed many times. This chain links TRBV7-9 with TRBJ2-5; 7 positions match TRBD1. The CDR3 is 18 amino acids. Germline values: CDR1 SEHNR, CDR2 FQNEAQ (reference sequence). J gave up 1 base and V 5 bases, and 16 bases lay outside the gene matches. The CDR3 nucleotides read TGTGCCAGCAGCCCAGACCCGGGACAGCAAAGGGGCCAAGAGACCCAGTACTTC. This translates into CASSPDPGQQRGQETQYF.

This chain links TRBV10-2 with TRBJ2-7; 7 bases align to TRBD1. V gave up 4 bases and J gave up 0 bases; unmatched junction bases: 6. CDR3 length equals 15 residues. Germline V lookup: CDR1 WSHSY, CDR2 SAAADI. The CDR3 region is CASSAVGQNSYEQYF. CDR3 coding DNA: TGCGCCAGCAGTGCCGTGGGACAGAACTCCTACGAGCAGTACTTC.

This clonotype was found a few times. V is TRBV6-5 and J is TRBJ2-7, with 7 bases matching TRBD1. CDR3 size: 14 residues. J was trimmed by 1 base and V by 8 bases; bases with no gene match: 8. From germline, CDR1 is MNHEY and CDR2 SVGAGI. The CDR3 region has the DNA TGTGCCAGCGAGAGCGTGGACAGGTCCTACGAGCAGTACTTC. It is translated as CASESVDRSYEQYF.

The table lists this clonotype with many counts. The V gene is TRBV7-6, the J gene TRBJ2-7; D is possibly TRBD1 or TRBD2 (5 bases each). The germline V gene encodes CDR1 SGHVS and CDR2 FNYEAQ. V was pared by 5 bases and J by 6 bases, with 17 bases between. The CDR3 runs 14 residues. The CDR3 loop reads CASSTSPGPLEQYF. CDR3 sequence (DNA): TGTGCCAGCAGCACCTCCCCGGGGCCTCTCGAGCAGTACTTC. Full variable domain (outside the CDR3, taken from reference TRBV7-6 and TRBJ2-7): GAGVSQSPRYKVTKRGQDVALRCDPISGHVSLYWYRQALGQGPEFLTYFNYEAQQDKSGLPNDRFSAERPEGSISTLTIQRTEQRDSAMYRCASSTSPGPLEQYFGPGTRLTVT.

The chain recombines TRBV29-1 with TRBJ2-7, with TRBD2 matching 14 bases. The CDR3 is made up of 16 amino acids. The germline V gene has CDR1 SQVTM and CDR2 ANQGSEA. V lost 6 bases to trimming and J lost 5 bases; unmatched junction nucleotides: 12. The CDR3 reads CSVRPGTSGSYHEQYF. The CDR3 DNA follows: TGCAGCGTGAGGCCCGGGACTAGCGGGAGTTATCACGAGCAGTACTTC.

Here the CDR3 DNA reads TGTGCCAGCAGCTTAGTGGCCAGGCAAGAGACCCAGTACTTC. It translates to CASSLVARQETQYF. The genes are TRBV7-9 and TRBJ2-5; D not certain. The V gene lost 1 base and the J gene lost 2 bases, with 8 bases spanning the gap. This CDR3 region has 14 residues. Germline values: CDR1 SEHNR, CDR2 FQNEAQ (reference sequence).

As regards this clonotype: A much larger clone lies a single base off, so this may be a read error. The rearrangement links TRBV5-1 to TRBJ2-5, with 7 bases matching TRBD2. CDR3 length: 15 amino acids. Germline V gene sequence: CDR1 SGHRS, CDR2 YFSETQ. The CDR3 here is CAISLALGRGETQYF. The CDR3 nucleotides are TGCGCCATCAGCTTGGCCCTAGGGAGGGGAGAGACCCAGTACTTC.

There are many counts of this clonotype. This chain links TRBV12-3 or TRBV12-4 with TRBJ2-5; TRBD1 matches at 9 bases. This CDR3 is 15 amino acids long. Losses at the gene ends were 6 bases for V and 5 bases for J; bases not matched to a gene: 10. The CDR3 is CASSLGTGPLETQYF. The DNA of the CDR3 is TGTGCCAGCAGCCTCGGGACAGGGCCTTTGGAGACCCAGTACTTC.

The gene calls are TRBV6-5 and TRBJ1-4; unclear D gene. V dropped 6 bases and J dropped 10 bases, with 21 bases sitting between them. The CDR3 extends over 15 amino acids. Per the germline V gene, CDR1 is MNHEY and CDR2 is SVGAGI. The CDR3 DNA is TGTGCCAGCAGGCCACTTTCGGGGAGAAGTGGAAAACTGTTTTTT. Residues: CASRPLSGRSGKLFF.

A few counts support this clonotype. The DNA of the CDR3 is TGTGCCAGCAGTTATACAAAGGGACAGGGGGCCTTTCAGCCCCAGCATTTT. Protein: CASSYTKGQGAFQPQHF. The chain employs TRBV6-2 or TRBV6-3 and TRBJ1-5; TRBD1 matches at 12 bases. The CDR3 length is 17 residues. The ends lost 3 bases at V and 6 bases at J; junction bases unmatched: 9. Germline values: CDR1 MNHEY, CDR2 SVGEGT.

This clonotype was seen repeatedly, ten times or more. Here the CDR3 reads CASSKEGQGLDTIYF. The CDR3 coding sequence is TGTGCCAGCAGCAAAGAAGGACAGGGACTTGACACCATATATTTT. The rearrangement uses TRBV7-8 and TRBJ1-3, with 8 bases aligning to TRBD1. This CDR3 comprises 15 residues. The J segment lost 8 bases and the V segment lost 5 bases, leaving 11 bases of the junction unmatched. Looked up from germline, CDR1 is SGHVS and CDR2 is FQNEAQ.

This clonotype was observed many times. This rearrangement joins TRBV20-1 to TRBJ1-2; possible D gene TRBD1, 6 bases. The V and J ends lost 3 bases and 0 bases respectively, with 17 bases between them. The CDR3 covers 16 residues. CDR1 and CDR2 from the germline V gene are DFQATT and SNEGSKA (reference sequence). Here the CDR3 reads CSASFQRGGPNYGYTF. The CDR3 bases are TGCAGTGCTAGTTTCCAGAGGGGGGGCCCTAACTATGGCTACACCTTC.

This clonotype was observed at least ten times. V gene TRBV11-2 combines with J gene TRBJ1-4; D remains ambiguous. The germline V gene encodes CDR1 SGHAT and CDR2 FQNNGV. This CDR3 has 11 residues. Trimming took 6 bases from V and 7 from J, leaving 6 bases between them. CDR3: CASRSGEKLFF. DNA for the CDR3: TGTGCCAGCAGATCCGGTGAAAAACTGTTTTTT.

Of note for this clonotype: One end of the junction does not line up with germline, which may come from a read error. Here the CDR3 DNA reads TGTACCTGGAGGAAGGGACAGGGGAACACTGAAGCTTTCTTT. Translation: CTWRKGQGNTEAFF. The chain is built from TRBV30 and TRBJ1-1; 9 bases are a match to TRBD1. The CDR3 is 14 residues long. Germline V gene data show CDR1 as GTSNPN and CDR2 as SVGIG (reference sequence).

V and J are TRBV10-3 and TRBJ2-5; D is possibly TRBD1 or TRBD2 (5 bases each). There are 14 residues in the CDR3. V lost 11 bases and J lost 5, with 21 bases in between. Germline loops: CDR1 ENHRY, CDR2 SYGVKD. The CDR3 reads CAHSFGASGETQYF. CDR3 nucleotides: TGTGCCCACAGTTTCGGGGCCTCTGGGGAGACCCAGTACTTC.

This clonotype was observed many times. The chain uses TRBV7-9 and TRBJ2-7, with D unclear. Trimming removed 5 bases at V and 7 bases at J, with 12 bases between. This CDR3 region has 12 residues. Germline V CDR1 and CDR2: SEHNR, FQNEAQ (reference sequence). The CDR3 sequence is CASSRESGEQYF. The CDR3 nucleotides are TGTGCCAGCAGCCGCGAGAGTGGGGAGCAGTACTTC.

This chain joins TRBV4-3 and TRBJ1-4, with D possibly matching TRBD1 (5 bases). Germline CDR1 is LGHNA and CDR2 is YSLEER. Trimming took off 4 bases at V and 0 bases at J, with 15 bases between the two ends. The CDR3 spans 17 residues. CDR3 sequence reads: CASSPNPQGATNEKLFF. Written as DNA, the CDR3 is TGCGCCAGCAGCCCTAACCCCCAGGGAGCAACTAATGAAAAACTGTTTTTT.

The CDR3, as DNA: TGTGCCAGCAGTTTATCCCCCGCGACCGGGGAGCTGTTTTTT. This translates into CASSLSPATGELFF. The rearrangement joins TRBV7-2 to TRBJ2-2; unclear D gene. Trimming cost V 6 bases and J 5 bases, with 13 bases left between them. In germline, CDR1 is SGHTA, CDR2 FQGNSA. This CDR3 comprises 14 residues.

At least ten counts were recorded for this clonotype. The chain is built from TRBV7-2 and TRBJ1-3; D is unresolved. Germline values: CDR1 SGHTA, CDR2 FQGNSA. This CDR3 spans 15 amino acids. V was trimmed by 5 bases and J by 1 base, leaving 12 bases between them. In DNA form, the CDR3 reads TGTGCCAGCAGCCACGGCCGAGGGTCTGGAAACACCATATATTTT. Its translation: CASSHGRGSGNTIYF.